The 23 T cell receptor beta chains below all came from one sample that was sequenced in a study of high-grade serous ovarian cancer treatment subgroups. Tumor samples were taken before definitive surgery or chemotherapy. Assay used: immunoSEQ multiplex PCR; TCRdb lists only in-frame clones, some missing. The data hold just under 5,000 clones, with 69% observed a single time. The specimen sequenced was tumor tissue. The receptors were gathered from a human donor with high-grade serous ovarian cancer.

This rearrangement joins TRBV11-2 to TRBJ2-2, with 10 bases matching TRBD2. The V and J ends lost 3 bases and 6 bases, in that order; junction bases with no gene match: 4. This CDR3 contains 15 residues. Germline lookup yields CDR1 SGHAT and CDR2 FQNNGV. The CDR3: CASSFYSGGAGELFF. CDR3 bases: TGTGCCAGCAGCTTCTACAGCGGGGGGGCCGGGGAGCTGTTTTTT.

The chain has TRBV5-6 and TRBJ2-1, with no clear D. CDR3 length: 13 residues. Germline V gene lookup returns CDR1 SGHDT and CDR2 YYEEEE. V lost 0 bases to trimming and J lost 3 bases, with 4 bases between them. The CDR3 DNA follows: TGTGCCAGCAGCTTGGTGGACTACAATGAGCAGTTCTTC. Translation gives CASSLVDYNEQFF.

The V and J genes are TRBV5-1 and TRBJ1-1; D gene ambiguous. Germline V lookup: CDR1 SGHRS, CDR2 YFSETQ. Trimming took 5 bases from V and 1 from J, leaving 12 bases between them. The CDR3 spans 14 residues. CDR3 residues: CASRTLVGNTEAFF. The CDR3 DNA is TGCGCCAGCAGAACTCTCGTCGGGAACACTGAAGCTTTCTTT.

In its sample, this clone was seen once. V is TRBV5-1 and J is TRBJ2-3; D tentatively reads TRBD1 or TRBD2 (6 bases each). Germline assignment: CDR1 SGHRS and CDR2 YFSETQ. V was clipped by 5 bases and J by 2 bases, with 15 bases between them. The CDR3 covers 15 residues. The DNA of the CDR3 is TGCGCCAGCAGACAAGGGGGGTGGTACACAGATACGCAGTATTTT. This encodes CASRQGGWYTDTQYF.

This clone came up a few times. V usage is TRBV9 and J usage is TRBJ2-3; 8 nucleotides agree with TRBD2. The CDR3 runs 17 residues. The germline CDR1 and CDR2 sequences are SGDLS and YYNGEE. V dropped 4 bases and J dropped 2; count of bases not matched to a gene: 12. The CDR3 loop is CASSRVPAGGVTDTQYF. In DNA, the CDR3 is TGTGCCAGCAGCCGAGTCCCGGCGGGGGGTGTCACAGATACGCAGTATTTT.

This rearrangement joins TRBV6-4 to TRBJ2-2, with D tentatively TRBD1 (6 bases). Trimming took 0 bases from V and 4 from J, leaving 9 bases between them. Germline CDR1 is MRHNA and CDR2 is SNTAGT. There are 15 residues in the CDR3. The CDR3 here is CASSDSARGTGELFF. CDR3 sequence (DNA): TGTGCCAGCAGTGACTCCGCCAGGGGCACCGGGGAGCTGTTTTTT.

This clone was seen only once. The chain is built from TRBV11-3 and TRBJ1-3; D is perhaps TRBD1 (5 bases). CDR3 size: 14 residues. Trimming pared 3 bases from V and 1 base from J, leaving 7 bases between. Germline CDR1 SGHNT, CDR2 YENEEA. The CDR3 loop reads CASSFGGSGNTIYF. As DNA, the CDR3 is TGTGCCAGCAGCTTCGGGGGATCTGGAAACACCATATATTTT.

V usage is TRBV11-2 and J usage is TRBJ1-1; 9 bases line up with TRBD1. Germline V gives CDR1 SGHAT, CDR2 FQNNGV. The CDR3 has 14 residues. V lost 4 bases, J lost 5 bases, and 5 bases stayed unmatched. The CDR3 region has the DNA TGTGCCAGCAGCTCCGGACAGGGGTGGACTGAAGCTTTCTTT. It yields the protein CASSSGQGWTEAFF.

This chain joins TRBV6-5 and TRBJ1-1, with D hard to call. Germline CDR1 MNHEY, CDR2 SVGAGI. This CDR3 has 16 amino acids. V was trimmed by 2 bases and J by 1 base, leaving 14 bases between them. The CDR3 here is CASSYTIGRRNTEAFF. CDR3 DNA: TGTGCCAGCAGTTACACGATCGGGCGGCGGAACACTGAAGCTTTCTTT.

This clone was counted once. This chain connects TRBV25-1 to TRBJ2-5, with D unresolved. V lost 4 bases and J lost 5, with 5 bases in between. Germline CDR1 reads MGHDK; CDR2 reads SYGVNS. The CDR3 covers 11 residues. CDR3 sequence reads: CASSAGETQYF. Written as DNA, the CDR3 is TGTGCCAGCAGTGCGGGTGAGACCCAGTACTTC.

The chain carries TRBV9 and TRBJ2-3, with TRBD1 matching over 7 bases. Unmatched junction bases numbered 17, after V lost 4 bases and J lost 6 bases. The CDR3 is made up of 17 amino acids. The germline V gene has CDR1 SGDLS and CDR2 YYNGEE. CDR3 amino acids: CASSLPRGGIGKDTQYF. The CDR3 region has the DNA TGTGCCAGCAGCCTACCAAGAGGGGGCATTGGTAAGGATACGCAGTATTTT.

The CDR3 spells CAIRRAGGNTEAFF. CDR3 DNA: TGTGCCATCAGAAGGGCGGGGGGGAACACTGAAGCTTTCTTT. The chain combines TRBV10-3 with TRBJ1-1, with a possible D match to TRBD1 (5 bases). This CDR3 region has 14 residues. Trimming took 6 bases from V and 1 from J, leaving 12 bases between them. Germline V lookup: CDR1 ENHRY, CDR2 SYGVKD.

V usage is TRBV4-3 and J usage is TRBJ1-3; perhaps TRBD1 as D (6 bases). V was shortened by 0 bases and J by 3 bases, with 24 bases between the two germline ends. Germline lookup yields CDR1 LGHNA and CDR2 YSLEER. CDR3 size: 20 residues. This CDR3 reads CASSQDWLGQGRVYGNTIYF. The CDR3 nucleotides are TGCGCCAGCAGCCAAGACTGGTTGGGACAAGGGCGAGTTTATGGAAACACCATATATTTT.

As for this clone: At one boundary the junction diverges from the germline segment, which might be a read error. The chain is built from TRBV6-6 and TRBJ2-5, with 8 bases lining up with TRBD1. The CDR3 has 14 amino acids. CDR1 and CDR2 from the germline V gene are MNHNY and SVGAGI (reference sequence). This chain's CDR3 is CASSEDRAVEAQYF. CDR3 coding DNA: TGTGCCAGCAGCGAGGACAGGGCCGTAGAGGCCCAGTACTTC.

The chain couples TRBV2 to TRBJ1-1, with TRBD1 matching over 9 bases. CDR3 length equals 14 residues. Germline values: CDR1 SNHLY, CDR2 FYNNEI. With 2 bases clipped from V and 4 bases from J, the junction kept 2 bases outside the gene matches. DNA of the CDR3: TGTGCCAGCAGTGAACGGGACAGGGTCACTGAAGCTTTCTTT. Protein sequence: CASSERDRVTEAFF.

Details on this clone: An end of the junction differs from the germline gene, which may be a read error. The CDR3 DNA follows: TGTGCCAGCAGTTACTCGAACCTAGCGGGGTCCGGGGAGCTGCTTTTT. Amino acids: CASSYSNLAGSGELLF. This chain connects TRBV6-5 to TRBJ2-2; 9 bases align to TRBD2. CDR1 and CDR2 from the germline V gene are MNHEY and SVGAGI. CDR3 length: 16 residues.

The rearrangement joins TRBV11-2 to TRBJ1-1, with 11 bases fitting TRBD1. V lost 5 bases, J lost 7 bases, and 6 bases stayed unmatched. The germline gives CDR1 SGHAT, CDR2 FQNNGV. The CDR3 is 14 amino acids. CDR3 nucleotides: TGTGCCAGCAGCCGGGACAGGGGGAATCTTGAAGCTTTCTTT. Its protein is CASSRDRGNLEAFF.

This chain connects TRBV7-2 to TRBJ2-5, with D perhaps matching TRBD1 or TRBD2 (5 bases each). The length of the CDR3 is 15 residues. The germline CDR1 and CDR2 sequences are SGHTA and FQGNSA. Trimming removed 4 bases at V and 11 bases at J, with 23 bases between. The CDR3 loop is CASSSNEGRALEQYF. The CDR3 nucleotides are TGTGCCAGCAGCTCCAACGAGGGACGGGCCCTGGAGCAGTACTTC.

The chain carries TRBV7-2 and TRBJ1-1, with D unresolved. CDR3 length: 13 amino acids. The ends were cut back, 2 bases at V and 1 base at J, with 5 bases in the middle. Germline-derived CDR1 and CDR2 are SGHTA and FQGNSA. CDR3 bases: TGTGCCAGCAGCTTATCACAGAACACTGAAGCTTTCTTT. It yields the protein CASSLSQNTEAFF. The full variable domain, its missing parts supplied by reference TRBV7-2 and TRBJ1-1, is GAGVSQSPSNKVTEKGKDVELRCDPISGHTALYWYRQSLGQGLEFLIYFQGNSAPDKSGLPSDRFSAERTGGSVSTLTIQRTQQEDSAVYLCASSLSQNTEAFFGQGTRLTVV.

The J gene is TRBJ1-2, the V gene TRBV29-1; D is possibly TRBD1 (5 bases). V was trimmed by 6 bases and J by 1 base, leaving 15 bases between them. Looked up from germline, CDR1 is SQVTM and CDR2 is ANQGSEA. This CDR3 contains 14 residues. CDR3 DNA: TGCAGCGTCCCTGACAGAGCAAATAACTATGGCTACACCTTC. Protein product: CSVPDRANNYGYTF.

The chain combines TRBV18 with TRBJ1-6; a weak D match, TRBD1 (5 bases). The CDR3 is 16 residues long. Germline values: CDR1 KGHSH, CDR2 LQKENI. V was trimmed by 1 base and J by 5 bases, leaving 12 bases between them. The CDR3 loop reads CASSPLGGTHNSPLHF. CDR3 in DNA: TGTGCCAGCTCACCACTTGGGGGGACCCATAATTCACCCCTCCACTTT.

The sample holds one count of this clone. The V and J genes are TRBV2 and TRBJ2-4, with TRBD1 identical over 11 bases. V was clipped by 2 bases and J by 1 base; unmatched bases: 1. The CDR3 has 16 residues. Germline lookup yields CDR1 SNHLY and CDR2 FYNNEI. The CDR3 spells CASSERDRGAKNIQYF. Here the CDR3 DNA reads TGTGCCAGCAGTGAACGGGACAGGGGGGCCAAAAACATTCAGTACTTC.

The V gene is TRBV7-3, the J gene TRBJ2-1; the match to TRBD2 covers 7 bases. Trimming took 5 bases from V and 4 from J; bases not matched to a gene: 8. Germline values: CDR1 SGHTA, CDR2 FQGTGA. CDR3 length equals 15 residues. The CDR3 is CASSKSGTKYNEQFF. Here the CDR3 DNA reads TGTGCCAGCAGCAAAAGCGGGACGAAGTACAATGAGCAGTTCTTC.